The next 22 T cell receptor beta chains were all read from a single sample in a study of T-cell memory formation after mild COVID-19. TCRdb recomputed calls from the 5' RACE reads with MiXCR, one row per CDR3 protein. The sample records under 250,000 distinct CDR3 sequences, 15% to 19% being singletons. The sequenced sample was PBMCs or a T cell subset sorted from them (not recorded which). The receptors come from an adult woman who had mild COVID-19 (a few samples of this study predate the infection). Cell type and time point are not known.

The V and J genes are TRBV12-5 and TRBJ2-1, with D possibly being TRBD2 (6 bases). The CDR3 covers 12 residues. CDR1 LGHNT and CDR2 FRNRAP come from the germline V gene. The V end lost 5 bases, the J end lost 10 bases, and 12 bases lay between the germline ends. This chain's CDR3 is CASGPGVGEQFF. CDR3 coding DNA: TGTGCTAGTGGTCCGGGGGTTGGCGAGCAGTTCTTC.

The chain uses TRBV20-1 and TRBJ1-2, with a weak D call TRBD1 (5 bases). Germline CDR1 reads DFQATT; CDR2 reads SNEGSKA (reference sequence). CDR3 length equals 13 residues. V lost 4 bases to trimming and J lost 4 bases, with 13 bases between them. The CDR3 DNA sequence: TGCAGTGCTAATGGGGGGAAAGGCTATGGCTACACCTTC. Translating gives CSANGGKGYGYTF.

DNA for the CDR3: TGTGCCAACAAACAGGGGATGAACACTGAAGCTTTCTTT. It yields the protein CANKQGMNTEAFF. This chain links TRBV12-3 or TRBV12-4 with TRBJ1-1; 7 bases align to TRBD1. The J segment lost 0 bases and the V segment lost 10 bases, leaving 5 bases of the junction unmatched. This CDR3 spans 13 amino acids.

This clonotype occurred a few times. V gene TRBV14 combines with J gene TRBJ2-1, with 9 bases aligning to TRBD1. CDR1 SGHDN and CDR2 FVKESK come from the germline V gene. The V gene end was trimmed by 4 bases and the J gene end by 5 bases; junction bases not matched to a gene: 6. The CDR3 extends over 15 amino acids. The CDR3 nucleotides read TGTGCCAGCAGCCTCCGACAGGGGGTTAACAATGAGCAGTTCTTC. Translating gives CASSLRQGVNNEQFF.

The J gene is TRBJ2-7, the V gene TRBV12-3 or TRBV12-4, with TRBD1 matching over 8 bases. The length of the CDR3 is 14 residues. V gave up 5 bases and J gave up 4 bases; unmatched junction bases: 7. The CDR3 here is CASSLRQGRYEQYF. The CDR3 bases are TGTGCCAGCAGTCTTCGACAGGGGAGATACGAGCAGTACTTC.

The chain joins TRBV3-1 to TRBJ2-3, with a possible D match to TRBD1 (5 bases). V lost 2 bases and J lost 4, with 10 bases in between. The CDR3 extends over 14 amino acids. Germline-derived CDR1 and CDR2 are LGHDT and YNNKEL (reference sequence). The CDR3 reads CASSQFARADTQYF. In nucleotides, the CDR3 is TGTGCCAGCAGCCAATTCGCCAGGGCAGATACGCAGTATTTT.

This clonotype showed up just a few times. The rearrangement joins TRBV6-5 to TRBJ2-7; 9 bases match TRBD1. V lost 6 bases and J lost 12; bases outside the gene matches: 18. The CDR3 has 15 residues. Germline CDR1 and CDR2: MNHEY and SVGAGI. The CDR3 loop reads CASRRSGQGGKGTYF. CDR3 sequence (DNA): TGTGCCAGCAGACGTTCGGGACAGGGCGGGAAGGGAACGTACTTC.

The V call is TRBV19, the J call TRBJ2-3; perhaps D is TRBD1 or TRBD2 (5 bases each). V dropped 7 bases and J dropped 4 bases, with 15 bases sitting between them. CDR3 length: 14 residues. Per the germline V gene, CDR1 is LNHDA and CDR2 is SQIVND (reference sequence). CDR3 in DNA: TGTGCCAGTAAAGGGACCGGGAAGGCAGATACGCAGTATTTT. It codes for CASKGTGKADTQYF. Full variable domain (outside the CDR3, taken from reference TRBV19 and TRBJ2-3): DGGITQSPKYLFRKEGQNVTLSCEQNLNHDAMYWYRQDPGQGLRLIYYSQIVNDFQKGDIAEGYSVSREKKESFPLTVTSAQKNPTAFYLCASKGTGKADTQYFGPGTRLTVL.

This chain uses TRBV7-8 with TRBJ2-5, with D possibly called TRBD1 or TRBD2 (5 bases each). This CDR3 comprises 14 residues. V lost 1 base and J 4 bases, leaving 10 bases between the germline ends. Germline V CDR1 and CDR2: SGHVS, FQNEAQ. CDR3 sequence (DNA): TGTGCCAGCAGCTTAGGGGGACGAGGAGAGACCCAGTACTTC. Its protein product is CASSLGGRGETQYF.

At least ten counts were recorded for this clonotype. This CDR3 is CSAMAGLEKNIQYF. As DNA, the CDR3 is TGCAGTGCTATGGCGGGACTGGAAAAAAACATTCAGTACTTC. The chain employs TRBV20-1 and TRBJ2-4, with a weak D call TRBD2 (6 bases). From germline, CDR1 is DFQATT and CDR2 SNEGSKA (reference sequence). Trimming removed 4 bases at V and 4 bases at J, with 14 bases between. CDR3 length: 14 amino acids.

About this clonotype: A read error may produce the germline difference seen at one junction end. This chain uses TRBV7-7 with TRBJ2-7; perhaps TRBD2 as D (5 bases). The CDR3 loop spans 14 amino acids. Germline V CDR1 and CDR2: SSHAT, FNYEAQ (reference sequence). The CDR3 DNA reads as TGTGCTAGCAGCGGTATCGGTAAGACCTACGAGCAGTACTTC. Protein sequence: CASSGIGKTYEQYF.

This clonotype was counted ten times or more. The chain couples TRBV24-1 to TRBJ2-1; D remains ambiguous. There are 16 residues in the CDR3. Germline CDR1 reads KGHDR; CDR2 reads SFDVKD. V shed 2 bases and J shed 5 bases, with 15 bases lying between them. DNA of the CDR3: TGTGCCACCAGTGATTCAACCTGGCAGCAGAACAATGAGCAGTTCTTC. Protein product: CATSDSTWQQNNEQFF.

Only a few counts were recorded for this clonotype. The gene calls are TRBV5-1 and TRBJ2-7; D ambiguous. The germline V and J ends were trimmed by 4 bases and 3 bases, with 11 bases remaining between them. The CDR3 has 13 residues. The V gene's germline CDR1 is SGHRS and CDR2 YFSETQ. The chain's CDR3 is CASSANGNYEQYF. The CDR3 DNA reads TGCGCCAGCAGCGCGAACGGAAACTACGAGCAGTACTTC.

This chain uses TRBV6-5 with TRBJ1-4; a weak D match, TRBD1 (6 bases). Trimming left V 8 bases short and J 3 bases short, with 16 bases between. This CDR3 has 15 amino acids. CDR1 is MNHEY and CDR2 is SVGAGI in the germline V gene. CDR3 DNA sequence: TGTGCCAGCGGCAAAGGGGGGGCCTCTAATGAAAAACTGTTTTTT. Protein sequence: CASGKGGASNEKLFF.

This clonotype was recorded at least ten times. The chain employs TRBV12-3 or TRBV12-4 and TRBJ2-1; the match to TRBD2 covers 7 bases. The ends lost 5 bases at V and 3 bases at J; junction bases unmatched: 4. CDR3 length: 14 residues. CDR3 region: CASSPWGGYNEQFF. CDR3 DNA sequence: TGTGCCAGCAGTCCGTGGGGGGGCTACAATGAGCAGTTCTTC.

This clonotype was recorded many times. The gene calls are TRBV3-1 and TRBJ2-7; 7 bases are shared with TRBD2. CDR1 and CDR2 (germline): LGHDT, YNNKEL (reference sequence). The CDR3 runs 11 residues. The junction had 7 bases not matched to a gene; V was cut back by 11 bases and J by 6 bases. The CDR3 DNA reads as TGTGCCGCTCGGGGAGGGGCCGAGCAGTACTTC. Protein product: CAARGGAEQYF.

In its sample, this clonotype was seen a few times. CDR3 DNA sequence: TGTGCCTGGAATCCGGGACTAGGCATTAATACGCAGTATTTT. The encoded protein is CAWNPGLGINTQYF. The J gene is TRBJ2-3, the V gene TRBV30; TRBD2 matches at 8 bases. The CDR3 totals 14 residues. The V gene end was trimmed by 4 bases and the J gene end by 7 bases; junction bases not matched to a gene: 10. Germline V lookup: CDR1 GTSNPN, CDR2 SVGIG (reference sequence). The full variable domain, in which reference TRBV30 and TRBJ2-3 provide the parts outside the CDR3, is SQTIHQWPATLVQPVGSPLSLECTVEGTSNPNLYWYRQAAGRGLQLLFYSVGIGQISSEVPQNLSASRPQDRQFILSSKKLLLSDSGFYLCAWNPGLGINTQYFGPGTRLTVL.

The CDR3 loop is CASSPGQGWNQPQHF. CDR3 bases: TGCGCCAGCAGCCCCGGACAGGGATGGAATCAGCCCCAGCATTTT. V gene TRBV5-1 combines with J gene TRBJ1-5; 8 bases are a match to TRBD1. This CDR3 is built from 15 residues. V lost 4 bases and J lost 4; bases outside the gene matches: 7. Germline V CDR1 and CDR2: SGHRS, YFSETQ.

This clonotype has just a few counts. The chain has TRBV24-1 and TRBJ2-2, with TRBD2 matching 8 bases. The CDR3 extends over 15 amino acids. Germline V gene data show CDR1 as KGHDR and CDR2 as SFDVKD. V dropped 5 bases and J dropped 7; count of bases not matched to a gene: 8. The CDR3 nucleotides read TGTGCCACCAGTGCCTCGGGAGGGCCCGGCGGGGAGCTGTTTTTT. Amino acids: CATSASGGPGGELFF.

This clonotype was detected only a few times. V is TRBV12-3 or TRBV12-4 and J is TRBJ1-2; D gene ambiguous. This CDR3 is built from 14 residues. V lost 4 bases, J lost 2 bases, and 11 bases lay in between. The CDR3 loop reads CASSSSVSNYGYTF. As DNA, the CDR3 is TGTGCCAGCAGTTCCAGCGTATCAAACTATGGCTACACCTTC.

This clonotype has more than one count but fewer than ten. The chain uses TRBV5-1 and TRBJ2-3; D possibly corresponds to TRBD1 (5 bases). There are 13 residues in the CDR3. V lost 3 bases to trimming and J lost 4 bases, with 9 bases between them. Germline V gives CDR1 SGHRS, CDR2 YFSETQ. The CDR3 reads CASSWIGADTQYF. Here the CDR3 DNA reads TGCGCCAGCAGCTGGATAGGGGCAGATACGCAGTATTTT.

This clonotype was observed a handful of times. CDR3 residues: CASSGDVYEQYF. In nucleotides, the CDR3 is TGTGCCAGCAGCGGTGACGTCTACGAGCAGTACTTC. The chain recombines TRBV5-5 with TRBJ2-7; D ambiguous. Trimming cost V 4 bases and J 3 bases, with 8 bases left between them. CDR1 is SGHKS, CDR2 YYEKEE, per germline (reference sequence). This CDR3 spans 12 amino acids.